The text below deals with one TCR beta chain. The antigen is undetermined. The source of the sample is a study of T cell repertoires in cytomegalovirus infection. Study background: Public signatures in TCR beta pointed to CMV infection and matching HLA type. General study points: CMV carriers with the relevant HLA were identified by cumulative public TCR beta family frequency. Within the response measured ex vivo, HLA-C-restricted CMV-specific TCR beta clonotypes were dominant.

Each CDR3 protein is one row after TCRdb ran MiXCR on the reads. The sample lists more than 45,000 distinct CDR3 sequences, roughly 34% occurring once. Germline assignment: CDR1 SGHTA and CDR2 FQGNSA. This CDR3 spans 14 amino acids. V was shortened by 4 bases and J by 7 bases, with 16 bases between the two germline ends. The genes are TRBV7-2 and TRBJ1-2; D not certain. This receptor was taken from a human donor in good health (CMV status not recorded). Some clones in this sample may be carry-over from other donors' samples. The sample was PBMCs, sequenced either directly or after in vitro stimulation (not recorded which). The CDR3 spells CASSSPGGISGYTF. CDR3 bases: TGTGCCAGCAGCTCCCCTGGTGGGATCAGTGGCTACACCTTC.